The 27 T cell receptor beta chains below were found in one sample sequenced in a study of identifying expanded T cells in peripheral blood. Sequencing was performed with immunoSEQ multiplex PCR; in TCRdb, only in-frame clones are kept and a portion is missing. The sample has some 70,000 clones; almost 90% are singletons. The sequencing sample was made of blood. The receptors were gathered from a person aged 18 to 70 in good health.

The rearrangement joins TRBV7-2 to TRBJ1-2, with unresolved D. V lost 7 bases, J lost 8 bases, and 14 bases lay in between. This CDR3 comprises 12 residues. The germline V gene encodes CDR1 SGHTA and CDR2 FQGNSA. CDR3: CASTLGGGGYTF. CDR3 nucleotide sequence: TGTGCCAGCACCCTAGGAGGAGGAGGCTACACCTTC.

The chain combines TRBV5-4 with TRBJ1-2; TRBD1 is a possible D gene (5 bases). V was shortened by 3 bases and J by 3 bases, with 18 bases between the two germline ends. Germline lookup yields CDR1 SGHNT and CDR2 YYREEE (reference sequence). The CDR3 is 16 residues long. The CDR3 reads CASSSYLGERDYGYTF. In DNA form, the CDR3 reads TGTGCCAGCAGCTCATACCTAGGGGAGAGGGACTATGGCTACACCTTC.

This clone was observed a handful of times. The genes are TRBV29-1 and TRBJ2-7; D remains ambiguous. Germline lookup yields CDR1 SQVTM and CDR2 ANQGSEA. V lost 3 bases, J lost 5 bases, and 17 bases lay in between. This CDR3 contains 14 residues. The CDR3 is CSVETLVTADEQYF. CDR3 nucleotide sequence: TGCAGCGTTGAGACTCTGGTAACGGCTGACGAGCAGTACTTC.

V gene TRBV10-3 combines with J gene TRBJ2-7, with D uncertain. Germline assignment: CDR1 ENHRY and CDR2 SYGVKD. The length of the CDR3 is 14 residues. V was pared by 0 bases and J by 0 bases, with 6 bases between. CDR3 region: CAISESTNSYEQYF. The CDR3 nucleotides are TGTGCCATCAGTGAGTCGACCAACTCCTACGAGCAGTACTTC.

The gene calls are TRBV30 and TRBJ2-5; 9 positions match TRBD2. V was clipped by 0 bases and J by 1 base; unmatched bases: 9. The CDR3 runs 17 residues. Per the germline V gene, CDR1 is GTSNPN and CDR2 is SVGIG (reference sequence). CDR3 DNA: TGTGCCTGGAGTGTACAAAGGGTAGCGGGGGTCCAAGAGACCCAGTACTTC. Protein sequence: CAWSVQRVAGVQETQYF.

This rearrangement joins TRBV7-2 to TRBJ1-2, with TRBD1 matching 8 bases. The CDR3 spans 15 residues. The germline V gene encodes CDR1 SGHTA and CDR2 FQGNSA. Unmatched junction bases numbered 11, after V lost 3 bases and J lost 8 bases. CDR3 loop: CASSFPPGTGAGYTF. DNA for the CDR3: TGTGCCAGCAGCTTCCCTCCGGGGACAGGCGCCGGCTACACCTTC.

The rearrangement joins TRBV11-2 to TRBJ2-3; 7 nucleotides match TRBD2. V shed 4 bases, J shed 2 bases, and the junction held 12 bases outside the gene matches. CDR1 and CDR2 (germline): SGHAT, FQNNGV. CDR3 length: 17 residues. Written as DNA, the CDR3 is TGTGCCAGCAGCTCCCTGGAAGCGGGGAGAAACACAGATACGCAGTATTTT. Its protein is CASSSLEAGRNTDTQYF.

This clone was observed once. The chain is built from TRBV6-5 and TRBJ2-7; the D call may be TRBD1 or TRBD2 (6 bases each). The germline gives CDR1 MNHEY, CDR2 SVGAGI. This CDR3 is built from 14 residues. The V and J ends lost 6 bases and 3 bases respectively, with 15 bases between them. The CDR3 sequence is CASRRRGSNYEQYF. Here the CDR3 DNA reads TGTGCCAGCAGGCGGAGGGGGAGTAACTACGAGCAGTACTTC.

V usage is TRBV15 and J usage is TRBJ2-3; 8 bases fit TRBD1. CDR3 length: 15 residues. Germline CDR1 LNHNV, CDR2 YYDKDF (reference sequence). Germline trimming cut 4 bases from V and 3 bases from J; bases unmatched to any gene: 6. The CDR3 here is CATSKRTGYTDTQYF. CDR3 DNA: TGTGCCACCAGCAAACGGACAGGGTATACAGATACGCAGTATTTT.

The CDR3 loop is CATSGTGSYEQYF. In DNA form, the CDR3 reads TGTGCCACCTCCGGGACAGGTTCCTACGAGCAGTACTTC. The chain uses TRBV2 and TRBJ2-7, with 8 bases lining up with TRBD1. Germline values: CDR1 SNHLY, CDR2 FYNNEI. CDR3 length: 13 amino acids. Germline trimming cut 10 bases from V and 1 base from J; bases unmatched to any gene: 6.

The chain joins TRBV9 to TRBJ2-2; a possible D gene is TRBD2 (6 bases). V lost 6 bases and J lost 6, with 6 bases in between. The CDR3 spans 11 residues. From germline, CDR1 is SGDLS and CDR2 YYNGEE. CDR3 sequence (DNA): TGTGCCAGCACGGGAGCCGGGGAGCTGTTTTTT. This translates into CASTGAGELFF. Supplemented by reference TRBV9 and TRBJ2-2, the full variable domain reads DSGVTQTPKHLITATGQRVTLRCSPRSGDLSVYWYQQSLDQGLQFLIQYYNGEERAKGNILERFSAQQFPDLHSELNLSSLELGDSALYFCASTGAGELFFGEGSRLTVL.

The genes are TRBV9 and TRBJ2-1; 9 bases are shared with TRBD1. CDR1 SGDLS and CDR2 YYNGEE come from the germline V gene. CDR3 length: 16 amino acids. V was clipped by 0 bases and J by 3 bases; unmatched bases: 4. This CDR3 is CASSVEETGGYNEQFF. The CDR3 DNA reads TGTGCCAGCAGCGTAGAAGAGACAGGGGGCTACAATGAGCAGTTCTTC.

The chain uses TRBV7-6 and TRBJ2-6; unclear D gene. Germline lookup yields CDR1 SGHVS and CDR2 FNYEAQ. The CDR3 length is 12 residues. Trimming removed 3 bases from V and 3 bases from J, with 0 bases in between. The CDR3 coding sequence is TGTGCCAGCAGCTTTGGGGCCAACGTCCTGACTTTC. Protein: CASSFGANVLTF.

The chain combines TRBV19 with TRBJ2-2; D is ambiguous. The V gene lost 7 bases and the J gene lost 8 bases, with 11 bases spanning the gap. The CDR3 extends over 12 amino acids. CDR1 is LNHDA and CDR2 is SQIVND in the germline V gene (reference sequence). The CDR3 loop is CASNSYLGELFF. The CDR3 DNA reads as TGTGCCAGTAATTCCTACTTGGGGGAGCTGTTTTTT.

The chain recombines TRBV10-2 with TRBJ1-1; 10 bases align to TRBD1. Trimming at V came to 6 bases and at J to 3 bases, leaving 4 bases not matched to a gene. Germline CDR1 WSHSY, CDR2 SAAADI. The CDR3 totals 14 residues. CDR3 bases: TGCGCCAGCAGACAAGGACAGGGGGACACTGAAGCTTTCTTT. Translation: CASRQGQGDTEAFF.

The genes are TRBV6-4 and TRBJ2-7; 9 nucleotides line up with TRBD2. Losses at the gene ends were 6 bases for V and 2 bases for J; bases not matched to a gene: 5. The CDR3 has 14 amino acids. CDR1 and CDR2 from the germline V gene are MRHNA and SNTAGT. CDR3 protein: CASSLLAGAYEQYF. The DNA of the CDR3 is TGTGCCAGCAGCCTACTAGCGGGTGCCTACGAGCAGTACTTC.

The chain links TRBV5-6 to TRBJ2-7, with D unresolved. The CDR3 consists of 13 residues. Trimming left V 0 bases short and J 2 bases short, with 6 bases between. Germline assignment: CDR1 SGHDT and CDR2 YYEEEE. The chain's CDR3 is CASSLGSPYEQYF. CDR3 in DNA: TGTGCCAGCAGCTTGGGATCCCCCTACGAGCAGTACTTC.

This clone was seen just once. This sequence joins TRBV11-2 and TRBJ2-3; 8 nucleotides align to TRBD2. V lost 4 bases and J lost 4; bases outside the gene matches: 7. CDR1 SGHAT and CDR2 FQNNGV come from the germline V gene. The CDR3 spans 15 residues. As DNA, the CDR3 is TGTGCCAGCAGCTCGAACGGGGGGGCCGCAGATACGCAGTATTTT. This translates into CASSSNGGAADTQYF.

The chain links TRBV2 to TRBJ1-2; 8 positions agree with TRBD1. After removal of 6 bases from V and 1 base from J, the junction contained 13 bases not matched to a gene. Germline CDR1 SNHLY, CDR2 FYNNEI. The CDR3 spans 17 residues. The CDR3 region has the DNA TGTGCCAGCAGCGTAAACAGGACAGGGAGACGTAACTATGGCTACACCTTC. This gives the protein CASSVNRTGRRNYGYTF.

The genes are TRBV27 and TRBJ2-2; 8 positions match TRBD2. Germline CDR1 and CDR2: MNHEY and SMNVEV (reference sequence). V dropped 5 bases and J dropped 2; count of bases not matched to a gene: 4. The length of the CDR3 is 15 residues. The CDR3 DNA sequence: TGTGCCAGCAGTCCATGGACTAGCAACACCGGGGAGCTGTTTTTT. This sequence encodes CASSPWTSNTGELFF.

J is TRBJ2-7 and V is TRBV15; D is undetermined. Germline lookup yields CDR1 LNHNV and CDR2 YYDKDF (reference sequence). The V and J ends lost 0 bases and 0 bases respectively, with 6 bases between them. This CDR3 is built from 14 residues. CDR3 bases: TGTGCCACCAGCAGAGATTACAGCTCCTACGAGCAGTACTTC. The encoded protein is CATSRDYSSYEQYF. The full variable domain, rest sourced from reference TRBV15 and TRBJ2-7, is DAMVIQNPRYQVTQFGKPVTLSCSQTLNHNVMYWYQQKSSQAPKLLFHYYDKDFNNEADTPDNFQSRRPNTSFCFLDIRSPGLGDTAMYLCATSRDYSSYEQYFGPGTRLTVT.

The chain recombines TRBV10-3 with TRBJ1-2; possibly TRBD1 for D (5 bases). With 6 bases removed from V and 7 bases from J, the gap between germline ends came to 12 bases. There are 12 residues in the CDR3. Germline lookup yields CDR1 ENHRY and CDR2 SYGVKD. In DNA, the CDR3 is TGTGCCATCAGCAGGGAGGCGGGTGGCTACACCTTC. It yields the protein CAISREAGGYTF.

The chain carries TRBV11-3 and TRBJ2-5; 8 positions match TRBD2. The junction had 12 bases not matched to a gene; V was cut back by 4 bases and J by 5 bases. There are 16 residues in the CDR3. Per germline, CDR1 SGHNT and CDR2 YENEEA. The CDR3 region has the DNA TGTGCCAGCAGCTCGGAAGCGGGAGAAGGTCAGGAGACCCAGTACTTC. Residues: CASSSEAGEGQETQYF.

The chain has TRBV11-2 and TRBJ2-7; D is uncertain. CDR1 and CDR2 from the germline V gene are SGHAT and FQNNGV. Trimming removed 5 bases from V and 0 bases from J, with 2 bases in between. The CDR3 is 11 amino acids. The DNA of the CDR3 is TGTGCCAGCAGCGTCTCCTACGAGCAGTACTTC. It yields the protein CASSVSYEQYF.

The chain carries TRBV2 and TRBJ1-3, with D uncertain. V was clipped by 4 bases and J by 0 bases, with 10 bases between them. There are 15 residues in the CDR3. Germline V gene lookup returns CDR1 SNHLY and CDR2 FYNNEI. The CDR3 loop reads CASSAGPSSGNTIYF. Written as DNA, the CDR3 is TGTGCCAGCAGTGCTGGCCCATCCTCTGGAAACACCATATATTTT.

The CDR3 DNA is TGCGCCAGCAGCTACCAAGGAACGGGGAAACTGTTTTTT. Its protein product is CASSYQGTGKLFF. The chain combines TRBV5-1 with TRBJ1-4; D unclear. Germline V gives CDR1 SGHRS, CDR2 YFSETQ. Trimming took off 3 bases at V and 11 bases at J, with 14 bases between the two ends. The CDR3 contains 13 residues.

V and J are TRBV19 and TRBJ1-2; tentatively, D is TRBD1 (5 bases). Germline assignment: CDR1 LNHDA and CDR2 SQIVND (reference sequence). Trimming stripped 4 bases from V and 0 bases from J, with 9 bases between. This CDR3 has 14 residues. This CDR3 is CASSRRTTNYGYTF. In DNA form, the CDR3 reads TGTGCCAGTAGTAGAAGGACAACTAACTATGGCTACACCTTC.